Below, 32 T cell receptor beta chains from the same sample are listed, as sequenced in a study of CD8 T cells in Susac syndrome. Random hexamers were used to reverse transcribe the RNA input (roughly 0.5 to 1 ug). TCRdb re-derived calls from the immunoSEQ multiplex PCR reads in MiXCR, one entry per CDR3 protein. The data show some 200,000 distinct CDR3 sequences, over 85% seen once. The sample consisted of CD4+ T cells from PBMCs. The receptors shown here come from a human donor in good health.

This clonotype was recorded once. The chain carries TRBV27 and TRBJ2-3, with TRBD2 matching over 8 bases. The CDR3 totals 17 residues. V lost 5 bases, J lost 4 bases, and 14 bases stayed unmatched. CDR1 is MNHEY and CDR2 is SMNVEV in the germline V gene (reference sequence). The CDR3 here is CASSGTSGGTSSDTQYF. The CDR3 DNA reads TGTGCCAGCAGTGGAACTAGCGGAGGGACGAGCTCAGATACGCAGTATTTT.

This rearrangement joins TRBV20-1 to TRBJ2-5; 11 bases are a match to TRBD1. Unmatched junction bases numbered 8, after V lost 6 bases and J lost 5 bases. CDR1 is DFQATT, CDR2 SNEGSKA, per germline (reference sequence). The CDR3 has 14 residues. CDR3 bases: TGCAGTGCCACCGGGACAGGGGGAGGTGAGACCCAGTACTTC. This translates into CSATGTGGGETQYF.

This chain links TRBV6-5 with TRBJ1-3, with D unclear. V was cut by 0 bases and J by 0 bases, with 9 bases left in between. CDR3 size: 16 residues. Germline CDR1 MNHEY, CDR2 SVGAGI. CDR3 nucleotides: TGTGCCAGCAGTTACTCGACCGGTAGCTCTGGAAACACCATATATTTT. The encoded protein is CASSYSTGSSGNTIYF.

This chain uses TRBV20-1 with TRBJ1-5; a weak D match, TRBD1 (5 bases). Germline CDR1 reads DFQATT; CDR2 reads SNEGSKA (reference sequence). The V end lost 3 bases, the J end lost 6 bases, and 9 bases lay between the germline ends. This CDR3 spans 12 amino acids. This CDR3 reads CSASQGAQPQHF. The CDR3, as DNA: TGCAGTGCTAGTCAGGGTGCTCAGCCCCAGCATTTT.

The V call is TRBV7-2, the J call TRBJ1-2; perhaps TRBD1 as D (5 bases). Germline CDR1 and CDR2: SGHTA and FQGNSA. Trimming removed 1 base from V and 2 bases from J, with 11 bases in between. This CDR3 region has 15 residues. The CDR3 loop reads CASSLVQGTNYGYTF. The CDR3, as DNA: TGTGCCAGCAGCTTAGTCCAGGGTACGAACTATGGCTACACCTTC. Looking up the rest from reference TRBV7-2 and TRBJ1-2 gives the full variable domain: GAGVSQSPSNKVTEKGKDVELRCDPISGHTALYWYRQSLGQGLEFLIYFQGNSAPDKSGLPSDRFSAERTGGSVSTLTIQRTQQEDSAVYLCASSLVQGTNYGYTFGSGTRLTVV.

This clonotype has a single count. V usage is TRBV9 and J usage is TRBJ2-6; TRBD1 might be the D (6 bases). CDR3 length equals 18 residues. V was pared by 1 base and J by 0 bases, with 14 bases between. Looked up from germline, CDR1 is SGDLS and CDR2 is YYNGEE. This chain's CDR3 is CASSVSDRRSSGANVLTF. The DNA of the CDR3 is TGTGCCAGCAGCGTAAGCGACAGGCGTAGCTCTGGGGCCAACGTCCTGACTTTC.

CDR3 in amino acids: CASSPIKRTGVTGELFF. CDR3 in DNA: TGTGCCAGCAGTCCAATTAAGAGGACAGGGGTTACCGGGGAGCTGTTTTTT. V gene TRBV27 combines with J gene TRBJ2-2, with 9 bases fitting TRBD1. Germline-derived CDR1 and CDR2 are MNHEY and SMNVEV (reference sequence). The CDR3 consists of 17 residues. The V gene end was trimmed by 5 bases and the J gene end by 5 bases; junction bases not matched to a gene: 12.

CDR3 bases: TGCAGTGCTAGGGACAACACAGATACGCAGTATTTT. Residues: CSARDNTDTQYF. The chain is built from TRBV20-1 and TRBJ2-3, with D possibly TRBD1 on 5 matching bases. The CDR3 is made up of 12 amino acids. Trimming cost V 3 bases and J 2 bases, with 6 bases left between them. Germline V gene lookup returns CDR1 DFQATT and CDR2 SNEGSKA (reference sequence).

V gene TRBV28 combines with J gene TRBJ1-2; no reliable D call. The germline CDR1 and CDR2 sequences are MDHEN and SYDVKM. Trimming shortened V by 9 bases and J by 2 bases, and 13 bases separated the two germline ends. The CDR3 is made up of 13 amino acids. CDR3 protein: CASREGPNYGYTF. The CDR3 DNA sequence: TGTGCCAGTCGTGAAGGCCCGAACTATGGCTACACCTTC.

This chain connects TRBV29-1 to TRBJ1-1, with a tentative D call TRBD1 (6 bases). Per germline, CDR1 SQVTM and CDR2 ANQGSEA. V gave up 4 bases and J gave up 4 bases, with 13 bases separating them. This CDR3 has 13 amino acids. The CDR3 sequence: CSVVVGQSTEAFF. CDR3 nucleotide sequence: TGCAGCGTTGTTGTTGGACAGAGCACTGAAGCTTTCTTT.

This clonotype was seen a few times. The rearrangement joins TRBV14 to TRBJ2-7, with D tentatively TRBD1 (6 bases). Trimming removed 3 bases at V and 0 bases at J, with 9 bases between. The CDR3 runs 14 residues. Germline-derived CDR1 and CDR2 are SGHDN and FVKESK. The CDR3 protein is CASSQLGGSYEQYF. CDR3 sequence (DNA): TGTGCCAGCAGCCAGCTAGGGGGCTCCTACGAGCAGTACTTC.

The V call is TRBV3-1, the J call TRBJ2-1; TRBD2 agrees at 7 bases. CDR1 LGHDT and CDR2 YNNKEL come from the germline V gene (reference sequence). The CDR3 length is 14 residues. V shed 1 base and J 3 bases; nucleotides not matched to a gene: 0. The CDR3 DNA is TGTGCCAGCAGCCAAGCGGGGGGCTACAATGAGCAGTTCTTC. It specifies CASSQAGGYNEQFF.

J is TRBJ1-4 and V is TRBV29-1; D remains ambiguous. The V and J ends lost 4 bases and 2 bases respectively, with 8 bases between them. Germline CDR1 and CDR2: SQVTM and ANQGSEA. The CDR3 is made up of 13 amino acids. This CDR3 is CSVVSGTNEKLFF. The CDR3 nucleotides read TGCAGCGTTGTTTCGGGTACTAATGAAAAACTGTTTTTT.

This chain connects TRBV29-1 to TRBJ2-2; D is uncertain. This CDR3 region has 14 residues. The germline V gene has CDR1 SQVTM and CDR2 ANQGSEA. V was shortened by 2 bases and J by 1 base, with 8 bases between the two germline ends. The CDR3 nucleotides read TGCAGCGTTGAACGCCTTCAGAACACCGGGGAGCTGTTTTTT. It specifies CSVERLQNTGELFF.

This sequence joins TRBV12-3 or TRBV12-4 and TRBJ2-2; D assignment may be TRBD1 or TRBD2 (6 bases each). The CDR3 is 16 amino acids. V was pared by 3 bases and J by 7 bases, with 18 bases between. The CDR3 protein is CASSFHQLRGDGELFF. The CDR3 DNA is TGTGCCAGCAGTTTCCACCAACTTAGGGGGGACGGGGAGCTGTTTTTT.

V and J are TRBV9 and TRBJ2-1, with TRBD2 identical over 7 bases. The junction had 7 bases not matched to a gene; V was cut back by 1 base and J by 9 bases. CDR3 length: 14 residues. The germline CDR1 and CDR2 sequences are SGDLS and YYNGEE. The CDR3 region has the DNA TGTGCCAGCAGCGTACCGACTAGCCCATTTGAGCAGTTCTTC. Its translation is CASSVPTSPFEQFF.

The V call is TRBV20-1, the J call TRBJ2-3; a possible D gene is TRBD2 (6 bases). Germline CDR1 is DFQATT and CDR2 is SNEGSKA (reference sequence). V lost 4 bases and J lost 3, with 17 bases in between. This CDR3 has 15 residues. CDR3 sequence reads: CSATTFGGRTDTQYF. CDR3 nucleotide sequence: TGCAGTGCTACCACGTTCGGGGGTCGGACAGATACGCAGTATTTT.

V and J are TRBV25-1 and TRBJ2-3; no clear D gene. The germline CDR1 and CDR2 sequences are MGHDK and SYGVNS. The CDR3 consists of 12 residues. Deletions cut 4 bases from V and 6 bases from J, with 8 bases between. In DNA, the CDR3 is TGTGCCAGCAGTGCAGAGAAGGATACGCAGTATTTT. Amino acids: CASSAEKDTQYF. Combining the CDR3 with reference TRBV25-1 and TRBJ2-3 gives the whole variable domain EADIYQTPRYLVIGTGKKITLECSQTMGHDKMYWYQQDPGMELHLIHYSYGVNSTEKGDLSSESTVSRIRTEHFPLTLESARPSHTSQYLCASSAEKDTQYFGPGTRLTVL.

This sequence joins TRBV20-1 and TRBJ2-5; 8 bases are shared with TRBD1. V lost 5 bases and J lost 4; bases outside the gene matches: 3. Per the germline V gene, CDR1 is DFQATT and CDR2 is SNEGSKA (reference sequence). The CDR3 is made up of 12 amino acids. The CDR3 loop is CSAADRAETQYF. DNA of the CDR3: TGCAGTGCTGCGGACAGGGCAGAGACCCAGTACTTC.

J is TRBJ2-3 and V is TRBV20-1; D possibly matches TRBD1 or TRBD2 (5 bases each). CDR3 size: 14 residues. The V end lost 2 bases, the J end lost 6 bases, and 15 bases lay between the germline ends. Germline V CDR1 and CDR2: DFQATT, SNEGSKA (reference sequence). Here the CDR3 reads CSARTRGRTDTQYF. The DNA of the CDR3 is TGCAGTGCTAGAACTAGGGGCAGGACTGATACGCAGTATTTT.

The chain combines TRBV3-1 with TRBJ1-1, with D perhaps TRBD1 (6 bases). Trimming removed 5 bases from V and 5 bases from J, with 18 bases in between. The CDR3 is 15 residues long. Germline V gene lookup returns CDR1 LGHDT and CDR2 YNNKEL (reference sequence). CDR3 loop: CASSTEGGLRTEAFF. CDR3 DNA sequence: TGTGCCAGCAGCACGGAGGGGGGATTGAGGACTGAAGCTTTCTTT.

The rearrangement joins TRBV5-1 to TRBJ1-2, with no clear D. In germline, CDR1 is SGHRS, CDR2 YFSETQ. The CDR3 is 13 residues long. Trimming removed 4 bases from V and 0 bases from J, with 7 bases in between. The CDR3 region has the DNA TGCGCCAGCAGCGCAGGCGCTAACTATGGCTACACCTTC. This encodes CASSAGANYGYTF.

The CDR3 loop is CASSSSGRIDEQFF. DNA for the CDR3: TGTGCCAGCAGCTCCAGCGGGAGAATCGATGAGCAGTTCTTC. The chain recombines TRBV3-1 with TRBJ2-1; 8 bases align to TRBD2. The length of the CDR3 is 14 residues. V shed 5 bases, J shed 8 bases, and the junction held 8 bases outside the gene matches. The V gene's germline CDR1 is LGHDT and CDR2 YNNKEL (reference sequence).

The chain joins TRBV5-1 to TRBJ2-7; 12 bases line up with TRBD2. The CDR3 consists of 16 residues. J was trimmed by 3 bases and V by 4 bases; bases with no gene match: 8. Germline V gene sequence: CDR1 SGHRS, CDR2 YFSETQ. The CDR3 bases are TGCGCCAGCAGCCTCACCGGGACTAGCGGGCGCTACGAGCAGTACTTC. Encoded protein: CASSLTGTSGRYEQYF.

The chain combines TRBV12-3 or TRBV12-4 with TRBJ1-5; D not certain. The CDR3 has 14 residues. V was cut by 1 base and J by 4 bases, with 8 bases left in between. CDR3 sequence reads: CASSLGWTNQPQHF. In nucleotides, the CDR3 is TGTGCCAGCAGTTTAGGATGGACTAATCAGCCCCAGCATTTT.

The rearrangement links TRBV3-1 to TRBJ1-1; tentative D call: TRBD1 (5 bases). V lost 2 bases and J 0 bases, leaving 7 bases between the germline ends. Germline V lookup: CDR1 LGHDT, CDR2 YNNKEL (reference sequence). The CDR3 loop spans 14 amino acids. For the CDR3, the DNA is TGTGCCAGCAGCCAACAGGGAATGAACACTGAAGCTTTCTTT. It yields the protein CASSQQGMNTEAFF.

The V gene is TRBV29-1, the J gene TRBJ2-2; 10 nucleotides align to TRBD2. The germline V gene encodes CDR1 SQVTM and CDR2 ANQGSEA. The CDR3 is 15 residues long. Trimming at V came to 4 bases and at J to 3 bases, leaving 5 bases not matched to a gene. The CDR3, as DNA: TGCAGCGTTGGGCAGCGGGAGGGATACACCGGGGAGCTGTTTTTT. This codes for CSVGQREGYTGELFF.

The chain joins TRBV30 to TRBJ1-2, with no clear D. Trimming took off 3 bases at V and 4 bases at J, with 12 bases between the two ends. This CDR3 spans 13 amino acids. In germline, CDR1 is GTSNPN, CDR2 SVGIG (reference sequence). CDR3 sequence: CAWRFEGAYGYTF. Written as DNA, the CDR3 is TGTGCCTGGAGGTTCGAGGGAGCCTATGGCTACACCTTC.

The chain uses TRBV7-9 and TRBJ2-1, with 12 bases matching TRBD2. Germline-derived CDR1 and CDR2 are SEHNR and FQNEAQ (reference sequence). The CDR3 extends over 14 amino acids. V shed 5 bases, J shed 12 bases, and the junction held 8 bases outside the gene matches. The CDR3 region has the DNA TGTGCCAGCAGCCCCCAGACTAGCGGGAGCCCGCAGTTCTTC. Translation gives CASSPQTSGSPQFF.

The CDR3 region is CSARGGRAINEQFF. CDR3 DNA: TGCAGTGCTAGAGGTGGGAGGGCCATAAATGAGCAGTTCTTC. The rearrangement joins TRBV20-1 to TRBJ2-1, with TRBD2 identical over 7 bases. This CDR3 comprises 14 residues. Germline V gene sequence: CDR1 DFQATT, CDR2 SNEGSKA (reference sequence). With V trimmed by 1 base and J by 7 bases, 7 bases remained unmatched.

This sequence joins TRBV20-1 and TRBJ2-7, with 7 bases aligning to TRBD2. The length of the CDR3 is 14 residues. J gave up 7 bases and V 3 bases, and 12 bases lay outside the gene matches. Germline V CDR1 and CDR2: DFQATT, SNEGSKA (reference sequence). CDR3 sequence reads: CSASLRAPGGEQYF. Here the CDR3 DNA reads TGCAGTGCTAGCTTGCGGGCCCCGGGGGGTGAGCAGTACTTC.

This sequence joins TRBV29-1 and TRBJ2-1; D may match TRBD1 or TRBD2 (5 bases each). The germline CDR1 and CDR2 sequences are SQVTM and ANQGSEA. V was pared by 4 bases and J by 9 bases, with 13 bases between. The CDR3 length is 12 residues. The CDR3 coding sequence is TGCAGCGTTGTTATGGGTGGGGGTGAGCAGTTCTTC. Its translation: CSVVMGGGEQFF.